The present entry profiles one T cell receptor beta chain with its context. The sample originates from a study of T cell responses to AZD1222 COVID-19 vaccine. The method was immunoSEQ multiplex PCR; TCRdb's version includes in-frame clones alone and lacks a portion of them. Of 140,000 to 150,000 clones in the sample, over 90% are singletons; the top ten hold approximately 5%. The germline V and J ends were trimmed by 2 bases and 0 bases, with 12 bases remaining between them. CDR3 length equals 15 residues. CDR1 is SGHRS, CDR2 YFSETQ, per germline. This chain connects TRBV5-1 to TRBJ2-7, with no clear D. The clonotype comes from an adult in good health. Sequencing used peripheral blood, obtained on day 0 of AZD1222 vaccination. The CDR3 DNA reads as TGCGCCAGCAGCTTAGAGGTCCAGAGCTCCTACGAGCAGTACTTC. Translated, it gives CASSLEVQSSYEQYF.